This T cell receptor (beta chain) was found in a study of CD8 T cells in Susac syndrome. The authors carried out high-throughput sequencing of TCR beta. They applied it to CD8+ and CD4+ T cells obtained from blood. It was negative isolation that provided the CD8+ and CD4+ T cells, whereas TEMRA cells were enriched by FACS. Trimming at V came to 5 bases and at J to 3 bases, leaving 0 bases not matched to a gene. This CDR3 region has 13 residues. Germline-derived CDR1 and CDR2 are MNHEY and SVGEGT. Overall study findings and caveats: By the study's own acknowledgment, its TCR sequencing and HLA analysis included relatively few individuals.

With random hexamers, roughly 0.45 to 1 ug RNA was reverse transcribed. Amplification of TCR beta CDR3 spanned 54 Vbeta and 13 Jbeta via immunoSEQ multiplex PCR. One entry per CDR3 protein results from TCRdb running MiXCR on the immunoSEQ multiplex PCR reads. There are roughly 50,000 distinct CDR3 sequences in the sample; 93% occur only once, and approximately 0.54% lies in the top ten. Notes on this clonotype: The antigen is not known.

The clonotype originates from a human donor in good health. The material sequenced was CD8+ T cells from PBMCs. The rearrangement uses TRBV6-2 or TRBV6-3 and TRBJ2-2; 7 nucleotides line up with TRBD2. DNA of the CDR3: TGTGCCAGCAGTCGGGGGGACACCGGGGAGCTGTTTTTT. It translates to CASSRGDTGELFF.